One sample yielded the 29 T cell receptor beta chains listed below, sequenced in a study of blood T cell repertoires in COVID-19. The protocol was immunoSEQ multiplex PCR, while the TCRdb copy is restricted to in-frame clones and leaves out a portion. Of approximately 330,000 clones in the sample, roughly 90% were seen once. Sequenced material: PBMCs or T cells enriched from blood (not recorded which). Every receptor here comes from a woman in her thirties who had recovered from COVID-19.

V usage is TRBV13 and J usage is TRBJ2-6; D may be TRBD2 (5 bases). The CDR3 loop spans 20 amino acids. V was shortened by 2 bases and J by 0 bases, with 20 bases between the two germline ends. Germline CDR1 PRHDT, CDR2 FYEKMQ (reference sequence). Here the CDR3 reads CASSLTGTLGQTSGANVLTF. Written as DNA, the CDR3 is TGTGCCAGCAGCTTAACGGGAACTTTAGGGCAGACCTCTGGGGCCAACGTCCTGACTTTC.

This chain connects TRBV6-5 to TRBJ1-5; TRBD1 is a possible D gene (5 bases). The V gene's germline CDR1 is MNHEY and CDR2 SVGAGI. CDR3 length equals 14 residues. V was pared by 4 bases and J by 5 bases, with 12 bases between. For the CDR3, the DNA is TGTGCCAGCAGTTCGGTCCTCAGGGATCAGCCCCAGCATTTT. Protein product: CASSSVLRDQPQHF.

This CDR3 is CASSLTEPGQGYNEQFF. The CDR3 DNA sequence: TGCGCCAGCAGTCTGACTGAGCCGGGACAGGGTTACAATGAGCAGTTCTTC. The rearrangement links TRBV10-1 to TRBJ2-1, with 9 bases identical to TRBD1. Trimming at V came to 5 bases and at J to 4 bases, leaving 12 bases not matched to a gene. Germline CDR1 is WNHNN and CDR2 is SYGVQD (reference sequence). This CDR3 has 17 amino acids.

In its sample, this clone was seen a few times. The chain is built from TRBV28 and TRBJ1-2; no clear D. This CDR3 spans 14 amino acids. Germline CDR1 is MDHEN and CDR2 is SYDVKM. Trimming took 8 bases from V and 6 from J, leaving 19 bases between them. The CDR3 here is CASGGPYGFDGYTF. CDR3 in DNA: TGTGCCAGCGGAGGACCCTACGGGTTCGATGGCTACACCTTC.

The genes are TRBV5-1 and TRBJ2-5; TRBD1 matches at 11 bases. Trimming removed 7 bases from V and 2 bases from J; junction bases left unmatched: 7. This CDR3 contains 15 residues. CDR1 is SGHRS, CDR2 YFSETQ, per germline. The CDR3 here is CASFTGTGGQETQYF. In nucleotides, the CDR3 is TGCGCCAGCTTCACCGGGACAGGGGGACAAGAGACCCAGTACTTC.

The chain couples TRBV19 to TRBJ1-2; a possible D gene is TRBD1 (6 bases). V dropped 5 bases and J dropped 3 bases, with 10 bases sitting between them. Per the germline V gene, CDR1 is LNHDA and CDR2 is SQIVND (reference sequence). The CDR3 is 13 residues long. The chain's CDR3 is CASSYRVDYGYTF. CDR3 bases: TGTGCCAGTAGTTACAGGGTGGACTATGGCTACACCTTC.

V gene TRBV6-5 combines with J gene TRBJ2-3; perhaps TRBD2 as D (7 bases). V was trimmed by 6 bases and J by 3 bases, leaving 13 bases between them. The CDR3 covers 14 residues. Germline CDR1 is MNHEY and CDR2 is SVGAGI. The CDR3 bases are TGTGCCAGCAGGCCAAGCGGGACAACAGATACGCAGTATTTT. Its protein is CASRPSGTTDTQYF.

J is TRBJ2-5 and V is TRBV10-1; maybe TRBD2 (5 bases). The CDR3 has 12 residues. The germline gives CDR1 WNHNN, CDR2 SYGVQD (reference sequence). With 4 bases removed from V and 5 bases from J, the gap between germline ends came to 8 bases. For the CDR3, the DNA is TGCGCCAGCAGTGCCGGGGTTGAGACCCAGTACTTC. Its protein is CASSAGVETQYF.

Notes on this clone: Other DNA sequences in this specimen translate into the identical CDR3. This sequence joins TRBV5-1 and TRBJ1-5; D is uncertain. This CDR3 spans 13 amino acids. V was trimmed by 0 bases and J by 4 bases, leaving 5 bases between them. Germline CDR1 SGHRS, CDR2 YFSETQ. The CDR3 DNA is TGCGCCAGCAGCTTGGGACTTAATCAGCCCCAGCATTTT. Translating it yields CASSLGLNQPQHF.

The chain recombines TRBV2 with TRBJ2-7, with a possible D match to TRBD1 (6 bases). Germline values: CDR1 SNHLY, CDR2 FYNNEI. With 11 bases removed from V and 6 bases from J, the gap between germline ends came to 17 bases. This CDR3 spans 12 amino acids. In DNA, the CDR3 is TGTGCCCGACAGCGGTTGGGGGCCGAGCAGTACTTC. This translates into CARQRLGAEQYF.

This sequence joins TRBV5-1 and TRBJ1-2, with a weak D call TRBD1 (6 bases). The germline V gene encodes CDR1 SGHRS and CDR2 YFSETQ. Trimming pared 0 bases from V and 4 bases from J, leaving 16 bases between. The CDR3 is 16 residues long. In DNA form, the CDR3 reads TGCGCCAGCAGCTTGGGATATGGGGGGGCCGGCTATGGCTACACCTTC. Translation: CASSLGYGGAGYGYTF. The variable domain in full, with the rest retrieved from reference TRBV5-1 and TRBJ1-2, is KAGVTQTPRYLIKTRGQQVTLSCSPISGHRSVSWYQQTPGQGLQFLFEYFSETQRNKGNFPGRFSGRQFSNSRSEMNVSTLELGDSALYLCASSLGYGGAGYGYTFGSGTRLTVV.

The chain employs TRBV4-1 and TRBJ1-5, with TRBD1 matching over 11 bases. Losses at the gene ends were 4 bases for V and 2 bases for J; bases not matched to a gene: 10. The germline V gene has CDR1 MGHRA and CDR2 YSYEKL. This CDR3 has 18 amino acids. The DNA for the CDR3 is TGCGCCAGCAGCCGAATCTACCTGGGACAGGGGGGCAATCAGCCCCAGCATTTT. It encodes CASSRIYLGQGGNQPQHF.

This clone was detected only a few times. The genes are TRBV29-1 and TRBJ1-5; D is unclear. V was clipped by 5 bases and J by 5 bases, with 10 bases between them. CDR1 and CDR2 (germline): SQVTM, ANQGSEA. The CDR3 is 12 residues long. CDR3 sequence: CSVTIGDQPQHF. The CDR3 DNA sequence: TGCAGCGTTACCATTGGAGATCAGCCCCAGCATTTT. Variable domain in full (rest from reference TRBV29-1 and TRBJ1-5): SAVISQKPSRDICQRGTSLTIQCQVDSQVTMMFWYRQQPGQSLTLIATANQGSEATYESGFVIDKFPISRPNLTFSTLTVSNMSPEDSSIYLCSVTIGDQPQHFGDGTRLSIL.

This clone was recorded only once. J is TRBJ1-2 and V is TRBV3-1 (or the pseudogene TRBV3-2), with 7 bases aligning to TRBD1. The length of the CDR3 is 14 residues. The germline V gene encodes CDR1 LGHDT and CDR2 YNNKEL (reference sequence). V lost 8 bases and J lost 4; bases outside the gene matches: 10. The CDR3 region has the DNA TGTGCCAGCGGTAAGACAGGGATGGCCTATGGCTACACCTTC. As protein: CASGKTGMAYGYTF.

The chain employs TRBV10-2 and TRBJ2-3; 9 bases are a match to TRBD2. Germline values: CDR1 WSHSY, CDR2 SAAADI. The CDR3 covers 16 residues. V lost 6 bases, J lost 3 bases, and 10 bases stayed unmatched. The CDR3 DNA follows: TGCGCCAGCAGCAAGGTAGCGGGGGCCATGACAGATACGCAGTATTTT. Protein product: CASSKVAGAMTDTQYF.

This clone showed up just once. The chain combines TRBV3-1 (or the pseudogene TRBV3-2) with TRBJ1-2, with TRBD1 matching over 8 bases. This CDR3 is built from 15 residues. V gave up 4 bases and J gave up 4 bases; unmatched junction bases: 8. The germline CDR1 and CDR2 sequences are LGHDT and YNNKEL (reference sequence). The DNA of the CDR3 is TGTGCCAGCAGCCTTCGGACAGGGTGGACCTATGGCTACACCTTC. Translating gives CASSLRTGWTYGYTF.

This clone has just one count. This chain connects TRBV11-3 to TRBJ2-1; maybe TRBD2 (5 bases). Trimming took 2 bases from V and 0 from J, leaving 17 bases between them. The germline V gene has CDR1 SGHNT and CDR2 YENEEA. The CDR3 sequence is 18 residues long. The CDR3 sequence is CASSLNLIGSTSYNEQFF. CDR3 DNA: TGTGCCAGCAGCTTAAACTTGATTGGGAGCACCTCCTACAATGAGCAGTTCTTC.

The chain is built from TRBV5-1 and TRBJ2-3; the match to TRBD1 covers 8 bases. V gave up 3 bases and J gave up 0 bases; unmatched junction bases: 3. In germline, CDR1 is SGHRS, CDR2 YFSETQ. The CDR3 consists of 15 residues. CDR3 DNA: TGCGCCAGCAGCTCTCGGGACAGGAGCACAGATACGCAGTATTTT. Translation: CASSSRDRSTDTQYF. The whole variable domain, remainder taken from reference TRBV5-1 and TRBJ2-3, is KAGVTQTPRYLIKTRGQQVTLSCSPISGHRSVSWYQQTPGQGLQFLFEYFSETQRNKGNFPGRFSGRQFSNSRSEMNVSTLELGDSALYLCASSSRDRSTDTQYFGPGTRLTVL.

This clone came up once. This sequence joins TRBV3-1 (or the pseudogene TRBV3-2) and TRBJ1-2; a possible D gene is TRBD1 (6 bases). Germline V CDR1 and CDR2: LGHDT, YNNKEL (reference sequence). The CDR3 sequence is 14 residues long. With 7 bases removed from V and 6 bases from J, the gap between germline ends came to 18 bases. The CDR3 spells CASTQTVSGDGYTF. DNA of the CDR3: TGTGCCAGCACCCAGACGGTGTCAGGGGATGGCTACACCTTC.

V gene TRBV12-3 or TRBV12-4 combines with J gene TRBJ1-2; 7 nucleotides match TRBD1. The CDR3 has 13 residues. V lost 3 bases, J lost 7 bases, and 5 bases stayed unmatched. The CDR3 sequence: CASSLKGARGYTF. The DNA for the CDR3 is TGTGCCAGCAGTTTGAAGGGGGCGCGTGGCTACACCTTC.

V usage is TRBV7-2 and J usage is TRBJ2-3; the match to TRBD2 covers 7 bases. Trimming cost V 5 bases and J 0 bases; bases outside gene matches: 5. This CDR3 region has 15 residues. The germline CDR1 and CDR2 sequences are SGHTA and FQGNSA. Here the CDR3 reads CASSRSGPSTDTQYF. CDR3 nucleotide sequence: TGTGCCAGCAGCCGTAGCGGGCCAAGCACAGATACGCAGTATTTT.

A single count supports this clone. The chain employs TRBV5-4 and TRBJ2-3; 10 bases are a match to TRBD2. This CDR3 comprises 19 residues. Losses at the gene ends were 0 bases for V and 1 base for J; bases not matched to a gene: 11. Germline V CDR1 and CDR2: SGHNT, YYREEE (reference sequence). In DNA, the CDR3 is TGTGCCAGCAGCTTGGATCTGGCTAGCGGGGGTAGGGGCACAGATACGCAGTATTTT. Its protein product is CASSLDLASGGRGTDTQYF.

This clone was recorded once. The chain has TRBV3-1 (or the pseudogene TRBV3-2) and TRBJ2-7; a possible D gene is TRBD1 (6 bases). Germline assignment: CDR1 LGHDT and CDR2 YNNKEL (reference sequence). This CDR3 contains 18 residues. The V end was cut by 5 bases, the J end by 9 bases, with 32 bases between. The DNA for the CDR3 is TGTGCCAGCAGCTATGCCTTACCGGGACAACACCTACGATGGTTGCAGTACTTC. This gives the protein CASSYALPGQHLRWLQYF.

This clone was seen only a few times. The J gene is TRBJ2-2, the V gene TRBV4-1; 8 bases line up with TRBD1. The junction had 15 bases not matched to a gene; V was cut back by 2 bases and J by 4 bases. The CDR3 runs 19 residues. Germline CDR1 is MGHRA and CDR2 is YSYEKL. The CDR3 spells CASSQQRYKTGAATGELFF. DNA of the CDR3: TGCGCCAGCAGCCAACAAAGATACAAGACAGGGGCGGCCACCGGGGAGCTGTTTTTT.

This clone has a handful of counts. This chain links TRBV23-1 with TRBJ1-6; possible D gene TRBD1, 5 bases. TRBV23-1 counts as an open reading frame of uncertain function. V shed 9 bases and J shed 0 bases, with 12 bases lying between them. This CDR3 is built from 15 residues. DNA for the CDR3: TGCGCCAGTGGGGAGGGGAGCTCCTATAATTCACCCCTCCACTTT. It translates to CASGEGSSYNSPLHF.

V and J are TRBV5-4 and TRBJ1-1; 8 bases are a match to TRBD1. The V and J ends lost 4 bases and 4 bases, in that order; junction bases with no gene match: 6. CDR1 SGHNT and CDR2 YYREEE come from the germline V gene (reference sequence). The CDR3 is made up of 14 amino acids. The CDR3 DNA follows: TGTGCCAGCAGCCGGACAGGGATTGGCACTGAAGCTTTCTTT. This sequence encodes CASSRTGIGTEAFF.

The genes are TRBV10-1 and TRBJ1-6; 7 bases are a match to TRBD1. Germline-derived CDR1 and CDR2 are WNHNN and SYGVQD (reference sequence). The CDR3 has 16 amino acids. V shed 0 bases and J 11 bases; nucleotides not matched to a gene: 10. The CDR3 is CASSESPQGIATPLHF. CDR3 nucleotides: TGCGCCAGCAGTGAGTCCCCACAGGGGATAGCGACACCCCTCCACTTT.

V gene TRBV19 combines with J gene TRBJ2-3; TRBD1 matches at 8 bases. V was pared by 4 bases and J by 3 bases, with 9 bases of the junction left unmatched. The CDR3 length is 16 residues. Germline V gives CDR1 LNHDA, CDR2 SQIVND (reference sequence). The CDR3 here is CASSRPRTGRTDTQYF. The CDR3 bases are TGTGCCAGTAGTAGACCCCGGACAGGGAGGACAGATACGCAGTATTTT.

This chain uses TRBV2 with TRBJ2-1; D is possibly TRBD2 (5 bases). The CDR3 has 12 amino acids. V lost 6 bases and J 9 bases, leaving 12 bases between the germline ends. CDR1 and CDR2 (germline): SNHLY, FYNNEI. The CDR3 bases are TGTGCCAGCAGGGACTCCTGGCCTGAGCAGTTCTTC. It specifies CASRDSWPEQFF.